Following are 20 T cell receptor beta chains from one sample sequenced in a study of shared clonotypes between healthy human individuals. Data came from immunoSEQ multiplex PCR; TCRdb stores just in-frame clones and leaves some out. The sample carries more than 400,000 clones, roughly 95% recorded once. The sample taken for sequencing was naive CD4+ T cells sorted from blood. As for subset: CD45RA+ positively selected. These receptors originate from a young woman in good health.

Worth noting for this clone: This sample includes further DNA sequences coding for the same CDR3. This chain links TRBV19 with TRBJ2-5, with D hard to call. This CDR3 spans 13 amino acids. Looked up from germline, CDR1 is LNHDA and CDR2 is SQIVND (reference sequence). Trimming removed 4 bases from V and 3 bases from J, with 9 bases in between. CDR3 sequence (DNA): TGTGCCAGTAGTACTGGGGTCGAAGAGACCCAGTACTTC. It codes for CASSTGVEETQYF. The entire variable domain, with the rest obtained from reference TRBV19 and TRBJ2-5, is as follows: DGGITQSPKYLFRKEGQNVTLSCEQNLNHDAMYWYRQDPGQGLRLIYYSQIVNDFQKGDIAEGYSVSREKKESFPLTVTSAQKNPTAFYLCASSTGVEETQYFGPGTRLLVL.

Only one count was recorded for this clone. This chain joins TRBV11-2 and TRBJ2-5; TRBD2 agrees at 10 bases. Germline loops: CDR1 SGHAT, CDR2 FQNNGV. This CDR3 region has 17 residues. V shed 1 base, J shed 4 bases, and the junction held 9 bases outside the gene matches. CDR3 in DNA: TGTGCCAGCAGCTTAGGTCCCCTAGCGGGAGTGATAGAGACCCAGTACTTC. Its translation: CASSLGPLAGVIETQYF.

The chain uses TRBV5-1 and TRBJ1-1; D is uncertain. Germline CDR1 is SGHRS and CDR2 is YFSETQ. CDR3 length: 14 residues. The germline V and J ends were trimmed by 2 bases and 1 base, with 9 bases remaining between them. The CDR3 sequence is CASSLLRENTEAFF. CDR3 nucleotides: TGCGCCAGCAGCTTATTGCGGGAGAACACTGAAGCTTTCTTT.

The genes are TRBV21-1 and TRBJ2-1. TRBV21-1 is termed a pseudogene. CDR3 length equals 13 residues. CDR3 bases: TGTGCCAGCAGCACTTCCCGGGGGCATGAGCAGTTCTTC. It codes for CASSTSRGHEQFF.

This rearrangement joins TRBV5-1 to TRBJ2-3; the match to TRBD2 covers 7 bases. Per germline, CDR1 SGHRS and CDR2 YFSETQ. CDR3 length equals 14 residues. The V gene end was trimmed by 9 bases and the J gene end by 4 bases; junction bases not matched to a gene: 11. The CDR3 sequence is CATSGAGVADTQYF. The CDR3 coding sequence is TGCGCCACCTCAGGTGCGGGAGTGGCAGATACGCAGTATTTT.

The V gene is TRBV18, the J gene TRBJ2-6, with 7 bases identical to TRBD1. After removal of 5 bases from V and 1 base from J, the junction contained 11 bases not matched to a gene. This CDR3 has 18 amino acids. Germline V CDR1 and CDR2: KGHSH, LQKENI. The CDR3 nucleotides read TGTGCCAGCTCAGCACAGGGGCGAAGGGCATCTGGGGCCAACGTCCTGACTTTC. Protein sequence: CASSAQGRRASGANVLTF.

V and J are TRBV6-1 and TRBJ2-2; 8 bases map to TRBD2. This CDR3 is built from 18 residues. Germline V gene data show CDR1 as MNHNS and CDR2 as SASEGT. V shed 8 bases and J 1 base; nucleotides not matched to a gene: 15. The CDR3 DNA reads as TGTGCCAGCCGTGCCCGAGGGCGGGAGGCGGTGAACACCGGGGAGCTGTTTTTT. It codes for CASRARGREAVNTGELFF.

The chain carries TRBV2 and TRBJ2-2; TRBD2 is a possible D gene (6 bases). The V end lost 0 bases, the J end lost 6 bases, and 17 bases lay between the germline ends. From germline, CDR1 is SNHLY and CDR2 FYNNEI. CDR3 length equals 17 residues. CDR3 nucleotides: TGTGCCAGCAGTGAAGCTAGAGCACTAGCTTCGGCCGGGGAGCTGTTTTTT. Translated: CASSEARALASAGELFF.

The gene calls are TRBV5-6 and TRBJ1-1; D perhaps matches TRBD1 (5 bases). Germline V lookup: CDR1 SGHDT, CDR2 YYEEEE. V gave up 2 bases and J gave up 5 bases, with 10 bases separating them. CDR3 length: 13 residues. In nucleotides, the CDR3 is TGTGCCAGCAGCTTACGGGGGGTTACTGAAGCTTTCTTT. It yields the protein CASSLRGVTEAFF.

This chain uses TRBV18 with TRBJ1-2, with D hard to call. The V gene lost 2 bases and the J gene lost 5 bases, with 9 bases spanning the gap. Germline V CDR1 and CDR2: KGHSH, LQKENI. This CDR3 is built from 13 residues. CDR3 residues: CASSPATDYGYTF. The CDR3 nucleotides read TGTGCCAGCTCACCAGCTACAGATTATGGCTACACCTTC.

This clone was seen once. The genes are TRBV5-4 and TRBJ2-7; TRBD2 agrees at 12 bases. J gave up 5 bases and V 0 bases, and 6 bases lay outside the gene matches. The CDR3 covers 16 residues. Germline V CDR1 and CDR2: SGHNT, YYREEE (reference sequence). DNA of the CDR3: TGTGCCAGCAGCTTGGTTCTAGCGGGAGGGCGCGACGAGCAGTACTTC. It yields the protein CASSLVLAGGRDEQYF.

V is TRBV30 and J is TRBJ2-3; 7 nucleotides match TRBD2. Germline assignment: CDR1 GTSNPN and CDR2 SVGIG (reference sequence). This CDR3 is 15 amino acids long. The V gene end was trimmed by 2 bases and the J gene end by 2 bases; junction bases not matched to a gene: 7. Here the CDR3 DNA reads TGTGCCTGGAGTCAGCAAGCGGGGTCCACAGATACGCAGTATTTT. Protein: CAWSQQAGSTDTQYF.

About this clone: The same CDR3 arises from other DNA sequences in this sample as well. The chain links TRBV7-2 to TRBJ1-5, with 7 bases that match TRBD1. The CDR3 extends over 13 amino acids. V was pared by 5 bases and J by 4 bases, with 2 bases of the junction left unmatched. CDR1 and CDR2 from the germline V gene are SGHTA and FQGNSA. The CDR3 reads CASSRTGNQPQHF. The CDR3 nucleotides read TGTGCCAGCAGCCGGACAGGTAATCAGCCCCAGCATTTT.

CDR3 coding DNA: TGTGCCAGCAGGGCGTTCTACGAGCAGTACTTC. It yields the protein CASRAFYEQYF. The chain combines TRBV6-6 with TRBJ2-7; no firm D call. The germline V gene encodes CDR1 MNHNY and CDR2 SVGAGI (reference sequence). V lost 6 bases and J 3 bases, leaving 6 bases between the germline ends. This CDR3 region has 11 residues.

In its sample, this clone was seen once. This chain joins TRBV28 and TRBJ1-5, with 7 bases matching TRBD1. With 6 bases clipped from V and 3 bases from J, the junction kept 14 bases outside the gene matches. The CDR3 extends over 17 amino acids. The germline V gene has CDR1 MDHEN and CDR2 SYDVKM. The CDR3 sequence: CASSSNPGTENNQPQHF. CDR3 DNA: TGTGCCAGCAGCTCCAACCCCGGGACAGAAAACAATCAGCCCCAGCATTTT. Full variable domain (rest looked up from reference TRBV28 and TRBJ1-5): DVKVTQSSRYLVKRTGEKVFLECVQDMDHENMFWYRQDPGLGLRLIYFSYDVKMKEKGDIPEGYSVSREKKERFSLILESASTNQTSMYLCASSSNPGTENNQPQHFGDGTRLSIL.

The gene calls are TRBV19 and TRBJ2-5; 11 bases agree with TRBD1. This CDR3 contains 15 residues. V was pared by 5 bases and J by 4 bases, with 6 bases of the junction left unmatched. Germline-derived CDR1 and CDR2 are LNHDA and SQIVND (reference sequence). CDR3 in amino acids: CASSPGGTGGETQYF. In DNA, the CDR3 is TGTGCCAGTAGTCCCGGGGGGACAGGGGGAGAGACCCAGTACTTC.

V usage is TRBV28 and J usage is TRBJ2-7; D not certain. Per the germline V gene, CDR1 is MDHEN and CDR2 is SYDVKM. This CDR3 spans 11 amino acids. V was shortened by 4 bases and J by 6 bases, with 7 bases between the two germline ends. CDR3 sequence: CASSWAREQYF. As DNA, the CDR3 is TGTGCCAGCAGTTGGGCCCGCGAGCAGTACTTC.

V usage is TRBV25-1 and J usage is TRBJ1-3; D might be TRBD1 (5 bases). Germline CDR1 reads MGHDK; CDR2 reads SYGVNS. The CDR3 length is 17 residues. Trimming took off 5 bases at V and 1 base at J, with 18 bases between the two ends. The CDR3 bases are TGTGCCAGCAGTCCCATAGACAGACTCTTGTCTGGAAACACCATATATTTT. Protein product: CASSPIDRLLSGNTIYF.

This clone has only one observation. The genes are TRBV5-8 and TRBJ2-2; a weak D match, TRBD2 (5 bases). There are 18 residues in the CDR3. The V end lost 0 bases, the J end lost 0 bases, and 15 bases lay between the germline ends. Germline V gene data show CDR1 as SGHTS and CDR2 as YDEGEE. The CDR3 spells CASSLERGSTANTGELFF. CDR3 sequence (DNA): TGTGCCAGCAGCTTGGAGAGAGGGAGCACCGCGAACACCGGGGAGCTGTTTTTT.

This sequence joins TRBV18 and TRBJ1-1; a possible D gene is TRBD1 (6 bases). The CDR3 is 15 residues long. The V and J ends lost 2 bases and 3 bases respectively, with 13 bases between them. Germline assignment: CDR1 KGHSH and CDR2 LQKENI. CDR3: CASSPAWGRHTEAFF. The CDR3 DNA follows: TGTGCCAGCTCACCAGCGTGGGGGCGTCACACTGAAGCTTTCTTT.